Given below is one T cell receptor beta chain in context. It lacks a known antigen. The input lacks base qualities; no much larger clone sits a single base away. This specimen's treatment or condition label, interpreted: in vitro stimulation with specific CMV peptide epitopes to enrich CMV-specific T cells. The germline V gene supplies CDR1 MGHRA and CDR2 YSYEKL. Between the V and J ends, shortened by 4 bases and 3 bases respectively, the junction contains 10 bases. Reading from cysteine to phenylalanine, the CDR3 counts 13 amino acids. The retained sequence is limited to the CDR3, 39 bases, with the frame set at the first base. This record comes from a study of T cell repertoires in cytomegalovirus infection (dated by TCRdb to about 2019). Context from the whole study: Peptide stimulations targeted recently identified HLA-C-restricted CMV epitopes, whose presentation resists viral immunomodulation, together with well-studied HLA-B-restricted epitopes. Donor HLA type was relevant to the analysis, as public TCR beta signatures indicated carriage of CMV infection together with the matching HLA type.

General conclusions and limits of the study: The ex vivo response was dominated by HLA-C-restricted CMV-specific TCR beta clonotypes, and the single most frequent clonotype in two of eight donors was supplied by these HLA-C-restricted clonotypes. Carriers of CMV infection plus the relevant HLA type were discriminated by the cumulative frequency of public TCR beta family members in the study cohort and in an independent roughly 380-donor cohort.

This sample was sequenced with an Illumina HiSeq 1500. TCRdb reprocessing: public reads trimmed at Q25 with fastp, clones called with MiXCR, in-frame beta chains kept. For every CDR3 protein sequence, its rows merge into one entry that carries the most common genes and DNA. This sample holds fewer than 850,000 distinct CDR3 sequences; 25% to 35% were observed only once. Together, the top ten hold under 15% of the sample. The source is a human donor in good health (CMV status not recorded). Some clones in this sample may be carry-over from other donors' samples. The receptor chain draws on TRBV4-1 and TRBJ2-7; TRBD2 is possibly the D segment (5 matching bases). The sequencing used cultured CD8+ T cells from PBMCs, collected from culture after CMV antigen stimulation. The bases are TGCGCCAGCAGCCCGACGGGATACTACGAGCAGTACTTC. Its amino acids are CASSPTGYYEQYF.